A single sample gave rise to the 32 T cell receptor beta chains below, sequenced in a study of CD8 T cells in ankylosing spondylitis. Overall study findings and caveats: Blood from ankylosing spondylitis patients appeared to carry a characteristic roughly 8-variant TCR beta motif.

Via MiXCR, TCRdb re-called the 5' RACE reads, giving one row per CDR3 protein. The sample includes approximately 540,000 distinct CDR3 sequences, roughly 12% of them seen just once. Antigens of these TCRs are unknown. The sample taken for sequencing was blood, either unsorted or a sorted T cell fraction (not recorded which). The receptor source for this set is a male donor with ankylosing spondylitis.

This clonotype was counted a few times. The rearrangement links TRBV20-1 to TRBJ1-6, with TRBD1 matching over 9 bases. V lost 5 bases to trimming and J lost 10 bases; unmatched junction nucleotides: 6. The CDR3 has 13 amino acids. The V gene's germline CDR1 is DFQATT and CDR2 SNEGSKA (reference sequence). CDR3 region: CSARTGVNSPLHF. The CDR3 DNA sequence: TGCAGTGCTCGGACAGGGGTAAACTCACCCCTCCACTTT.

This clonotype has a handful of counts. The chain combines TRBV7-6 with TRBJ2-1, with D possibly called TRBD1 or TRBD2 (5 bases each). V lost 5 bases, J lost 8 bases, and 16 bases lay in between. Germline CDR1 SGHVS, CDR2 FNYEAQ. The CDR3 has 14 residues. This chain's CDR3 is CASSVPSRGDEQFF. DNA of the CDR3: TGTGCCAGCAGCGTCCCGAGTAGAGGGGATGAGCAGTTCTTC. The entire variable domain, with the rest obtained from reference TRBV7-6 and TRBJ2-1, is as follows: GAGVSQSPRYKVTKRGQDVALRCDPISGHVSLYWYRQALGQGPEFLTYFNYEAQQDKSGLPNDRFSAERPEGSISTLTIQRTEQRDSAMYRCASSVPSRGDEQFFGPGTRLTVL.

This clonotype came up a few times. The CDR3 DNA sequence: TGTGCCAGCAGTGAGATGAGCGGGAGGGCCAATGAGCAGTTCTTC. Protein sequence: CASSEMSGRANEQFF. The chain uses TRBV2 and TRBJ2-1; 10 bases match TRBD2. The germline gives CDR1 SNHLY, CDR2 FYNNEI. Germline trimming cut 3 bases from V and 6 bases from J; bases unmatched to any gene: 5. The CDR3 spans 15 residues.

This clonotype was counted only a few times. The V and J genes are TRBV5-1 and TRBJ2-2; 9 bases align to TRBD2. The CDR3 is made up of 15 amino acids. J was trimmed by 6 bases and V by 6 bases; bases with no gene match: 9. The germline V gene encodes CDR1 SGHRS and CDR2 YFSETQ. The CDR3 here is CASTPSGAPAGELFF. The CDR3 DNA sequence: TGCGCCAGCACCCCTAGCGGGGCACCCGCCGGGGAGCTGTTTTTT.

This clonotype was counted only a few times. V gene TRBV20-1 combines with J gene TRBJ1-2, with 7 bases that match TRBD1. This CDR3 comprises 12 residues. J was trimmed by 1 base and V by 6 bases; bases with no gene match: 2. Germline-derived CDR1 and CDR2 are DFQATT and SNEGSKA (reference sequence). The CDR3 DNA reads TGCAGTGCCAACAGGGGTAACTATGGCTACACCTTC. This translates into CSANRGNYGYTF.

This clonotype turned up a few times. The chain employs TRBV7-2 and TRBJ2-5, with TRBD2 as a possible D gene (5 bases). CDR3 size: 14 residues. Germline V gene lookup returns CDR1 SGHTA and CDR2 FQGNSA. Trimming removed 1 base from V and 5 bases from J, with 11 bases in between. DNA of the CDR3: TGTGCCAGCAGCTTAGGGGTGGAGGCTGAGACCCAGTACTTC. Translated: CASSLGVEAETQYF. The full variable domain, completed using reference TRBV7-2 and TRBJ2-5, is GAGVSQSPSNKVTEKGKDVELRCDPISGHTALYWYRQSLGQGLEFLIYFQGNSAPDKSGLPSDRFSAERTGGSVSTLTIQRTQQEDSAVYLCASSLGVEAETQYFGPGTRLLVL.

The chain combines TRBV18 with TRBJ2-5, with 7 bases identical to TRBD1. The CDR3 runs 13 residues. Germline values: CDR1 KGHSH, CDR2 LQKENI. Trimming at V came to 3 bases and at J to 5 bases, leaving 3 bases not matched to a gene. The CDR3 DNA sequence: TGTGCCAGCTCACCGGACAGGACGGAGACCCAGTACTTC. It translates to CASSPDRTETQYF. Complete variable domain (other parts from reference TRBV18 and TRBJ2-5): NAGVMQNPRHLVRRRGQEARLRCSPMKGHSHVYWYRQLPEEGLKFMVYLQKENIIDESGMPKERFSAEFPKEGPSILRIQQVVRGDSAAYFCASSPDRTETQYFGPGTRLLVL.

V is TRBV18 and J is TRBJ1-1, with D possibly matching TRBD1 (6 bases). CDR1 and CDR2 from the germline V gene are KGHSH and LQKENI. This CDR3 contains 14 residues. Trimming removed 4 bases from V and 4 bases from J, with 13 bases in between. The CDR3 reads CASSRGQTVTEAFF. CDR3 coding DNA: TGTGCCAGCTCACGCGGACAGACGGTCACTGAAGCTTTCTTT.

Only a few counts were recorded for this clonotype. The rearrangement links TRBV3-1 to TRBJ2-7; D tentatively reads TRBD1 or TRBD2 (5 bases each). CDR3 size: 13 residues. Germline V CDR1 and CDR2: LGHDT, YNNKEL (reference sequence). V was cut by 1 base and J by 6 bases, with 10 bases left in between. The CDR3 DNA follows: TGTGCCAGCAGCCAAGCTCGGGACGCCGAGCAGTACGTC. Translating it yields CASSQARDAEQYV.

This clonotype turned up a few times. The chain couples TRBV3-1 to TRBJ2-7; D is ambiguous. The germline V gene has CDR1 LGHDT and CDR2 YNNKEL (reference sequence). Trimming took 1 base from V and 5 from J, leaving 12 bases between them. CDR3 size: 14 residues. This CDR3 reads CASSQGRNTHEQYF. DNA of the CDR3: TGTGCCAGCAGCCAAGGTCGAAACACCCACGAGCAGTACTTC.

The chain employs TRBV5-1 and TRBJ2-5, with D perhaps TRBD2 (5 bases). This CDR3 spans 16 amino acids. Germline loops: CDR1 SGHRS, CDR2 YFSETQ. V was shortened by 0 bases and J by 1 base, with 13 bases between the two germline ends. The CDR3 loop reads CASSLGGSDIQETQYF. CDR3 in DNA: TGCGCCAGCAGCTTGGGAGGGTCCGACATCCAAGAGACCCAGTACTTC.

For the CDR3, the DNA is TGCGCCAGCAGTGCCGGTAGCGGGGTAAATGAGCAGTTCTTC. Residues: CASSAGSGVNEQFF. The genes are TRBV10-1 and TRBJ2-1; 8 positions match TRBD2. V trimming: 4 bases; J trimming: 7 bases; junction bases outside the gene matches: 6. Germline V gene sequence: CDR1 WNHNN, CDR2 SYGVQD (reference sequence). The CDR3 is made up of 14 amino acids.

This clonotype was counted at least ten times. The chain employs TRBV12-3 or TRBV12-4 and TRBJ2-2; possibly TRBD2 for D (5 bases). The V gene lost 1 base and the J gene lost 5 bases, with 11 bases spanning the gap. The CDR3 extends over 15 amino acids. The CDR3 DNA follows: TGTGCCAGCAGTTTAGAGAGGGTTGGGACCGGGGAGCTGTTTTTT. Protein sequence: CASSLERVGTGELFF.

The rearrangement uses TRBV27 and TRBJ2-3, with TRBD2 matching over 12 bases. CDR1 MNHEY and CDR2 SMNVEV come from the germline V gene (reference sequence). The CDR3 is 18 amino acids. V gave up 0 bases and J gave up 2 bases; unmatched junction bases: 6. CDR3: CASSLSFLAGGNTDTQYF. CDR3 bases: TGTGCCAGCAGTTTATCTTTCCTAGCGGGAGGGAACACAGATACGCAGTATTTT.

This chain connects TRBV3-1 to TRBJ2-3; no reliable D call. Germline V lookup: CDR1 LGHDT, CDR2 YNNKEL (reference sequence). The V and J ends lost 0 bases and 6 bases respectively, with 13 bases between them. The CDR3 extends over 15 amino acids. CDR3 DNA: TGTGCCAGCAGCCAAGACTTGAGAAGCTTCGATACGCAGTATTTT. It encodes CASSQDLRSFDTQYF.

V is TRBV20-1 and J is TRBJ1-5, with D possibly TRBD1 on 5 matching bases. Between the trimmed V and J ends, which lost 0 bases and 3 bases, there was a span of 9 bases. Germline lookup yields CDR1 DFQATT and CDR2 SNEGSKA (reference sequence). CDR3 length equals 14 residues. The CDR3 is CSARDGAVNQPQHF. CDR3 bases: TGCAGTGCTAGAGATGGGGCAGTCAATCAGCCCCAGCATTTT.

This clonotype was counted between two and nine times. The chain is built from TRBV4-1 and TRBJ2-3; 15 bases align to TRBD2. Losses at the gene ends were 5 bases for V and 6 bases for J; bases not matched to a gene: 6. Germline CDR1 MGHRA, CDR2 YSYEKL. The length of the CDR3 is 16 residues. The CDR3: CASSWGLAGGEDTQYF. CDR3 in DNA: TGCGCCAGCAGCTGGGGACTAGCGGGAGGTGAGGATACGCAGTATTTT.

This clonotype occurred a few times. V gene TRBV20-1 combines with J gene TRBJ2-7; TRBD1 agrees at 7 bases. The CDR3 runs to 12 residues. V dropped 6 bases and J dropped 6; count of bases not matched to a gene: 8. The germline V gene has CDR1 DFQATT and CDR2 SNEGSKA (reference sequence). The CDR3 loop is CSAVMTGSEQYF. The CDR3 bases are TGCAGTGCCGTAATGACAGGGAGCGAGCAGTACTTC.

This clonotype was counted many times. The chain combines TRBV29-1 with TRBJ2-1, with 8 positions matching TRBD2. CDR3 length: 18 amino acids. V was clipped by 5 bases and J by 3 bases; unmatched bases: 18. Germline V gives CDR1 SQVTM, CDR2 ANQGSEA. The CDR3 spells CSVPPSGGTIGGYNEQFF. The CDR3 DNA sequence: TGCAGCGTTCCCCCCAGCGGGGGTACTATTGGGGGCTACAATGAGCAGTTCTTC.

The J gene is TRBJ2-1, the V gene TRBV10-2; TRBD2 aligns across 12 bases. The CDR3 has 17 amino acids. Germline V CDR1 and CDR2: WSHSY, SAAADI. The trim removed 4 bases at V and 5 bases at J, leaving 9 bases unmatched. The CDR3 here is CASSAPRLAGDHNEQFF. DNA for the CDR3: TGCGCCAGCAGTGCGCCAAGACTAGCGGGAGACCACAATGAGCAGTTCTTC.

This clonotype was counted a few times. The chain combines TRBV7-9 with TRBJ2-1; no clear D. Germline loops: CDR1 SEHNR, CDR2 FQNEAQ (reference sequence). V dropped 4 bases and J dropped 0 bases, with 10 bases sitting between them. CDR3 length: 15 amino acids. The CDR3 protein is CASSSKIGSYNEQFF. CDR3 nucleotides: TGTGCCAGCAGCTCGAAAATAGGCTCCTACAATGAGCAGTTCTTC.

This rearrangement joins TRBV12-3 or TRBV12-4 to TRBJ2-5, with 7 nucleotides matching TRBD2. The CDR3 spans 15 residues. V lost 6 bases and J lost 4; bases outside the gene matches: 11. For the CDR3, the DNA is TGTGCCAGCAGCCCCACTAGCGTTCGGGGAGAGACCCAGTACTTC. It yields the protein CASSPTSVRGETQYF.

This clonotype showed up just a few times. This chain uses TRBV4-2 with TRBJ1-6, with D uncertain. V dropped 0 bases and J dropped 6 bases, with 12 bases sitting between them. Germline CDR1 LGHNA, CDR2 YNFKEQ. The CDR3 consists of 16 residues. In DNA form, the CDR3 reads TGTGCCAGCAGCCAAGAGGGGAGAGTACTTAATTCACCCCTCCACTTT. Its protein is CASSQEGRVLNSPLHF.

The J gene is TRBJ2-1, the V gene TRBV5-4; TRBD2 matches at 7 bases. Germline V gene lookup returns CDR1 SGHNT and CDR2 YYREEE (reference sequence). This CDR3 comprises 14 residues. V dropped 3 bases and J dropped 7; count of bases not matched to a gene: 7. The CDR3 loop is CASSSPGGWNEQFF. The CDR3, as DNA: TGTGCCAGCAGCTCCCCGGGGGGATGGAATGAGCAGTTCTTC.

This chain connects TRBV11-2 to TRBJ2-7, with D unclear. This CDR3 has 12 residues. V lost 5 bases and J lost 7, with 12 bases in between. In germline, CDR1 is SGHAT, CDR2 FQNNGV. The CDR3 here is CASSLAAGEQYV. In nucleotides, the CDR3 is TGTGCCAGCAGCCTCGCCGCTGGAGAGCAGTACGTC.

The chain joins TRBV14 to TRBJ2-7, with TRBD1 identical over 8 bases. Per the germline V gene, CDR1 is SGHDN and CDR2 is FVKESK. The CDR3 has 13 residues. With V trimmed by 4 bases and J by 7 bases, 6 bases remained unmatched. CDR3 DNA: TGTGCCAGCAGCCCACACAGGGGGAGGGAGCAGTACGTC. Protein product: CASSPHRGREQYV.

V gene TRBV12-3 or TRBV12-4 combines with J gene TRBJ1-1; 8 nucleotides agree with TRBD1. V was clipped by 6 bases and J by 3 bases; unmatched bases: 6. The CDR3 totals 14 residues. The CDR3 DNA follows: TGTGCCAGCAGGCCCCAGGGGGCCTACACTGAAGCTTTCTTT. It is translated as CASRPQGAYTEAFF.

The chain joins TRBV20-1 to TRBJ2-1; unclear D gene. V shed 4 bases and J shed 0 bases, with 16 bases lying between them. The length of the CDR3 is 16 residues. In germline, CDR1 is DFQATT, CDR2 SNEGSKA (reference sequence). DNA for the CDR3: TGCAGTGCTAATTGGGTTCGAGAACGCTCCTACAATGAGCAGTTCTTC. Protein: CSANWVRERSYNEQFF.

Ten or more counts support this clonotype. V and J are TRBV18 and TRBJ1-1; 11 bases match TRBD1. Germline lookup yields CDR1 KGHSH and CDR2 LQKENI. V was pared by 6 bases and J by 5 bases, with 8 bases of the junction left unmatched. The CDR3 covers 15 residues. The CDR3 region is CASSGQGAPETEAFF. Written as DNA, the CDR3 is TGTGCCAGCTCCGGACAGGGGGCGCCTGAAACTGAAGCTTTCTTT.

The chain combines TRBV21-1 with TRBJ2-7. TRBV21-1 is tagged as a pseudogene. The CDR3 is 16 residues long. The DNA for the CDR3 is TGTGCCAGCAGACACCTCCTCGGAGGGGGCTCCTACGAGCAGTACTTC. Its translation: CASRHLLGGGSYEQYF.

This clonotype was observed a few times. V is TRBV2 and J is TRBJ1-1; D perhaps matches TRBD1 (5 bases). The germline V gene encodes CDR1 SNHLY and CDR2 FYNNEI. Trimming shortened V by 7 bases and J by 1 base, and 13 bases separated the two germline ends. This CDR3 is built from 14 residues. CDR3 nucleotide sequence: TGTGCCAGCACCGGCAGGGTGGCGAACACTGAAGCTTTCTTT. The encoded protein is CASTGRVANTEAFF.

This chain links TRBV6-1 with TRBJ1-2; D is ambiguous. The CDR3 is 14 amino acids. The V end lost 6 bases, the J end lost 1 base, and 12 bases lay between the germline ends. Germline values: CDR1 MNHNS, CDR2 SASEGT. CDR3 nucleotide sequence: TGTGCCAGCAGCGATGGACGGAATAACTATGGCTACACCTTC. Its protein product is CASSDGRNNYGYTF.